This T cell receptor (beta chain) is from a study of CD8+CD57+ T cells in acquired aplastic anemia. Genomic DNA provided the template from which TCR beta VDJ and CDR3 profiles were obtained. TCRdb reprocessed the reads via MiXCR and lists one record per CDR3 protein. The table lists fewer than 200,000 distinct CDR3 sequences, about 45% of them singletons, with under 1.2% in the top ten. Germline CDR1 is SQVTM and CDR2 is ANQGSEA. The V end was cut by 2 bases, the J end by 3 bases, with 12 bases between. The CDR3 is made up of 14 amino acids. Patients chosen for sequencing had shown CD8+CD57+ cell expansion by flow cytometry.

The receptor comes from a human donor with aplastic anemia. The chain recombines TRBV29-1 with TRBJ2-3; D gene unclear. Sequenced sample: sorted CD4+, CD8+, or CD8+CD57+ T cells (not recorded which) from PBMCs. CDR3 sequence: CSVEPRSRTDTQYF. The CDR3 DNA is TGCAGCGTTGAACCCAGGAGTAGGACAGATACGCAGTATTTT.